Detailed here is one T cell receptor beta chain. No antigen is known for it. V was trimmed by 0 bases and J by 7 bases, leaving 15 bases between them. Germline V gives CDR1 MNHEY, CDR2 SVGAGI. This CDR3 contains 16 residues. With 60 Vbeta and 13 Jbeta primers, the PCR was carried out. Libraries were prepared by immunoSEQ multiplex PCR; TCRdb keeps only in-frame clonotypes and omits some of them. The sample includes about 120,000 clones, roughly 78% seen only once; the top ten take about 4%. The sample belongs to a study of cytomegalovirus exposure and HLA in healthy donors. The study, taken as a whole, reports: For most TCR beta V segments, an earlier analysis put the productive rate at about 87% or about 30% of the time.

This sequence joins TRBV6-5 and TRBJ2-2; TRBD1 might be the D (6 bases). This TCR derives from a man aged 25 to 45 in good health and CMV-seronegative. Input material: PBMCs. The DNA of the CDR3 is TGTGCCAGCAGTTACTCGAGGGGGTGGGGAAGCGGGGAGCTGTTTTTT. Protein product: CASSYSRGWGSGELFF.